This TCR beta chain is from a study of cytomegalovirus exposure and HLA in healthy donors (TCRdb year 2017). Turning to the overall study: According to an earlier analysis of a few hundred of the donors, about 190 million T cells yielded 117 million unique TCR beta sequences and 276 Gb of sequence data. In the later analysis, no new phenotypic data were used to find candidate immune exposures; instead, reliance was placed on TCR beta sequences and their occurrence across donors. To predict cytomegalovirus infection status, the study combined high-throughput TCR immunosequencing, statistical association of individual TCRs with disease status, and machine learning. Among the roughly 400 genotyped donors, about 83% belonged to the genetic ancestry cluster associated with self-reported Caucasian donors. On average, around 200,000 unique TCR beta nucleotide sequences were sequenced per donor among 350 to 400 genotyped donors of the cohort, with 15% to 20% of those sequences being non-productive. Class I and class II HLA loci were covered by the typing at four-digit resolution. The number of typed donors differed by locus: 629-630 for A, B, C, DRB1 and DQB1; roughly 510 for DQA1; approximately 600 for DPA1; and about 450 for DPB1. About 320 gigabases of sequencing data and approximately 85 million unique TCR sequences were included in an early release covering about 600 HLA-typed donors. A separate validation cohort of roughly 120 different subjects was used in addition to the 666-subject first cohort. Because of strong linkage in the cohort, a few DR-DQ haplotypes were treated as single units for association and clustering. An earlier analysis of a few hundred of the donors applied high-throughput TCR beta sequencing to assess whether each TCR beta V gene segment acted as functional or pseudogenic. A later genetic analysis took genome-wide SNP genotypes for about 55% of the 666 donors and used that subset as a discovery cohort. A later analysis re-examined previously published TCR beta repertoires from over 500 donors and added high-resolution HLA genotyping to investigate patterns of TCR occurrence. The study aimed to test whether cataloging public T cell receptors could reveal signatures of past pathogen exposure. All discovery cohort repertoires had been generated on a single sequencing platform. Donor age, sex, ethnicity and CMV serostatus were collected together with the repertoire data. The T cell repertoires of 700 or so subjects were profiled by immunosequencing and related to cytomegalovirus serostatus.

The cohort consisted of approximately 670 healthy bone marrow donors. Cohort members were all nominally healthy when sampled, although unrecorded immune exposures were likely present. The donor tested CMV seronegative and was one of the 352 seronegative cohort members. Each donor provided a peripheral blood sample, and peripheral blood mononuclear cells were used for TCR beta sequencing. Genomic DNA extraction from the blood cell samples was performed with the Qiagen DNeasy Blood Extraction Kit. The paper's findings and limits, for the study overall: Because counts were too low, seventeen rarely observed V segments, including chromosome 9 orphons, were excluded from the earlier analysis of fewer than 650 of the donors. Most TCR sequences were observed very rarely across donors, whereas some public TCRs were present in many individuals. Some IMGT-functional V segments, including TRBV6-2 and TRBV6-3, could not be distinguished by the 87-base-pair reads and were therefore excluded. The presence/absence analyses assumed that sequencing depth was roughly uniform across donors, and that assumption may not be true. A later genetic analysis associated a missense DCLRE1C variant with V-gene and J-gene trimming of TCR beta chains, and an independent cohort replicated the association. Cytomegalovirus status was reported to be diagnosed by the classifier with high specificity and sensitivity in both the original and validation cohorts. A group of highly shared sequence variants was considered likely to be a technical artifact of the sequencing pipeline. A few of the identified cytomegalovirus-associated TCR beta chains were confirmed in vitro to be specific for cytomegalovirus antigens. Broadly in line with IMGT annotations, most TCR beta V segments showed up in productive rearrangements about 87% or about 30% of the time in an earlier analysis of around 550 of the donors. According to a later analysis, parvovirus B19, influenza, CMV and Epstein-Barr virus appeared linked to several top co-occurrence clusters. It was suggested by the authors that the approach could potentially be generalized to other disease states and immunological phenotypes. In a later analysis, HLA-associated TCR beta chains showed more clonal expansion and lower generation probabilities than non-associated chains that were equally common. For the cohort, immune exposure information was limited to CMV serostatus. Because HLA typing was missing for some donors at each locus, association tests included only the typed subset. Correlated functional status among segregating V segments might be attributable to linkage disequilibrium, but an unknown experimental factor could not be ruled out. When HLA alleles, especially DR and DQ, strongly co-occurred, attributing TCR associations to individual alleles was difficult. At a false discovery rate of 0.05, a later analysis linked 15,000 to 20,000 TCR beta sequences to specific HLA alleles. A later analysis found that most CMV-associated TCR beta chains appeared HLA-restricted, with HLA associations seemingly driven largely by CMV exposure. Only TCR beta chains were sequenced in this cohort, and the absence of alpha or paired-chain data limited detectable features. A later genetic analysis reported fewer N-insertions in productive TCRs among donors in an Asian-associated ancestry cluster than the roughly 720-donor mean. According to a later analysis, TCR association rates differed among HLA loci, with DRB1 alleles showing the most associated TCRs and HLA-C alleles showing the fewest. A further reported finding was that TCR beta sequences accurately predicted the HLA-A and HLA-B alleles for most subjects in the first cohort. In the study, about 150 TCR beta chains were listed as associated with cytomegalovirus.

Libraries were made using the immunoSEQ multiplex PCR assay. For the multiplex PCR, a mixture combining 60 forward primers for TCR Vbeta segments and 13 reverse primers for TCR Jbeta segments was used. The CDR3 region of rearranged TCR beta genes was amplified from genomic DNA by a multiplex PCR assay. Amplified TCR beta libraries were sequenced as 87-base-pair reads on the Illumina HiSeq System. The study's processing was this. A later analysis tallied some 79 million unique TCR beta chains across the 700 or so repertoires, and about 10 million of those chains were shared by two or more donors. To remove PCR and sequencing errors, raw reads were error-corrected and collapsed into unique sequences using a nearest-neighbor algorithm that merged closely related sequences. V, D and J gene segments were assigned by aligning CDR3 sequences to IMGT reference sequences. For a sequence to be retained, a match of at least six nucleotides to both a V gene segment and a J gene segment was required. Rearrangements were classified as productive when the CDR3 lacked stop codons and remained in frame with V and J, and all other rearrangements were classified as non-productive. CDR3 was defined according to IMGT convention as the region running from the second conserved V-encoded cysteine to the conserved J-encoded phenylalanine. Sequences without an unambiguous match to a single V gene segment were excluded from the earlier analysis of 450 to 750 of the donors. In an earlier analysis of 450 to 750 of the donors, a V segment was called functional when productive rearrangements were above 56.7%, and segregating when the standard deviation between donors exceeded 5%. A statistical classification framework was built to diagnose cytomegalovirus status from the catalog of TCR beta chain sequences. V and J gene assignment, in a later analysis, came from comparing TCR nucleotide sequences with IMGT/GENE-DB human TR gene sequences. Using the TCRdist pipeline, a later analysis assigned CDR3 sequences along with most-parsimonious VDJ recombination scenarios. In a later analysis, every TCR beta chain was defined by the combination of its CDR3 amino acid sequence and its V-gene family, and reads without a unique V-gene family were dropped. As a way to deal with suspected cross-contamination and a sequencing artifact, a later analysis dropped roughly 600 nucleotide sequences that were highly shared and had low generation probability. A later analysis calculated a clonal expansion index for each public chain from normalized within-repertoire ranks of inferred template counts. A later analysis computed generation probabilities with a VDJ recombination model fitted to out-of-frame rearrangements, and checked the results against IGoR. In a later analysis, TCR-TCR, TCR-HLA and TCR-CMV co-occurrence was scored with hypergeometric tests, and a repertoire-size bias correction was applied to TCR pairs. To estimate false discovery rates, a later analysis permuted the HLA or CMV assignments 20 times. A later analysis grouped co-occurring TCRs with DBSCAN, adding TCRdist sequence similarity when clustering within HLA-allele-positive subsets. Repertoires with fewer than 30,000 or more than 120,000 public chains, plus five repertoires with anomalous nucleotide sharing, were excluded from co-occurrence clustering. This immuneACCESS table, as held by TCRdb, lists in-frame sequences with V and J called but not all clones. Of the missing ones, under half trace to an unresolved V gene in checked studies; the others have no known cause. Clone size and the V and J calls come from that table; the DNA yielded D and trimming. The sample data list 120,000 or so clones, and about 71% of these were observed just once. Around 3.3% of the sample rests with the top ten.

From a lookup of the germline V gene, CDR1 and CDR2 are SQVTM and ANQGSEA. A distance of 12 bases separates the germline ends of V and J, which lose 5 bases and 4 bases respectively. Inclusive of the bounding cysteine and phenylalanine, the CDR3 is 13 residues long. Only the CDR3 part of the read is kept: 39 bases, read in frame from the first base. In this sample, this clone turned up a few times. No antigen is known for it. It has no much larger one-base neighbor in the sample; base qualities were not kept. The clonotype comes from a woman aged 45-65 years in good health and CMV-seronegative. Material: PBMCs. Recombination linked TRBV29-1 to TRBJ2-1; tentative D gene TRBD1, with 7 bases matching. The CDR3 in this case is CSVSQGGYNEQFF. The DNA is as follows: TGCAGCGTTTCGCAGGGGGGTTACAATGAGCAGTTCTTC.